This T cell receptor (beta chain) emerged from a study of T cells in Graves' hyperthyroidism and ophthalmopathy. V trimming: 8 bases; J trimming: 5 bases; junction bases outside the gene matches: 6. This CDR3 has 13 amino acids. Per the germline V gene, CDR1 is MNHNS and CDR2 is SASEGT. Study-wide results and limits: Peripheral blood also featured most of the thyroid clonotypes expanded above 0.001. Ophthalmopathy got predicted by the model a median approximately 6.4 months before its onset.

About this clonotype: The antigen is undetermined.

Regions amplified from RNA transcripts were the TCR beta CDR3 regions. The HTBI primer set was used in a first-round RT-PCR of the TCR CDR3. TCRdb re-analysed the multiplex PCR reads in MiXCR, keeping a single row per CDR3 protein. Here the sample spans around 520,000 distinct CDR3 sequences, approximately 25% being singletons. The gene calls are TRBV6-1 and TRBJ2-7, with 10 bases identical to TRBD1. The source is a woman aged 25 to 45 with Graves' ophthalmopathy. The sample was blood. CDR3 residues: CASPRQGADEQYF. DNA for the CDR3: TGTGCCAGCCCAAGACAGGGGGCAGACGAGCAGTACTTC.